This TCR beta chain comes out of a study of blood T cell repertoires in COVID-19. Sequencing used immunoSEQ multiplex PCR; TCRdb keeps in-frame clones, though not all of them. In the table there are under 100,000 clones, approximately 78% of which are singletons. CDR1 SGDLS and CDR2 YYNGEE come from the germline V gene. The CDR3 contains 15 residues. The V gene lost 0 bases and the J gene lost 6 bases, with 15 bases spanning the gap. The rearrangement uses TRBV9 and TRBJ1-2, with unresolved D. Input material: peripheral blood. This clonotype was sampled from a man aged 55 to 69 with COVID-19, enrolled during active disease. The CDR3 protein is CASSVGPTGMDGYTF. The CDR3 nucleotides read TGTGCCAGCAGCGTAGGACCTACGGGGATGGATGGCTACACCTTC. Using reference TRBV9 and TRBJ1-2 for the parts outside the CDR3, the full variable domain is DSGVTQTPKHLITATGQRVTLRCSPRSGDLSVYWYQQSLDQGLQFLIQYYNGEERAKGNILERFSAQQFPDLHSELNLSSLELGDSALYFCASSVGPTGMDGYTFGSGTRLTVV.